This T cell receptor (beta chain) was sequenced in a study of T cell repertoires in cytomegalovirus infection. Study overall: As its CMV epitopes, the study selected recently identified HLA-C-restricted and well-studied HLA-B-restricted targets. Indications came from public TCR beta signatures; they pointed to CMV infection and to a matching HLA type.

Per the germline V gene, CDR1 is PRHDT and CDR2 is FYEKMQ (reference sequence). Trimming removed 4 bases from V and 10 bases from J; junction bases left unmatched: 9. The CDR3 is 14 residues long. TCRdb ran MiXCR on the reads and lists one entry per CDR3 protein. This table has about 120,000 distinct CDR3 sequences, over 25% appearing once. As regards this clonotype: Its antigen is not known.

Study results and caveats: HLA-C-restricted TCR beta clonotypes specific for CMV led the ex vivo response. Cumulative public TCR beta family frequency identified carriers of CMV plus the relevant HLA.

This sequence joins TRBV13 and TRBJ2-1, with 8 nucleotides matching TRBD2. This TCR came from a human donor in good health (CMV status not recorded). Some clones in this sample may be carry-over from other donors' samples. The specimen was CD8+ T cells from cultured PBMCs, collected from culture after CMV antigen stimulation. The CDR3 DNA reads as TGTGCCAGCAGCTCGCGCGGGGGGAGGGGCGAGCAGTTCTTC. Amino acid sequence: CASSSRGGRGEQFF.